Listed below are T cell receptor beta chains from one sample, sequenced in a study of blood T cell repertoires in COVID-19. Repertoires were generated with immunoSEQ multiplex PCR, while TCRdb's copy carries only in-frame clones and drops some. The sample carries 100,000 or so clones, around 90% recorded once. The sample consisted of peripheral blood. All receptors come from a man between 50 and 59 years old with active or convalescent COVID-19. Both conserved end residues are part of each CDR3. The order of the fields is D gene, clone size, J gene, CDR3 length, V gene, CDR3 DNA, CDR3 protein. D genes are given only for firm matches. Some rows have no size entry. The others give once, few or many, or a class for an expanded clone.

d_call: TRBD1; clone_size: -; j_call: TRBJ1-6; cdr3_length: 14; v_call: TRBV7-9; cdr3_nt: TGTGCCAGCAGCACCGGGACAGGGGATTCACCCCTCCACTTT; cdr3_aa: CASSTGTGDSPLHF
d_call: -; clone_size: -; j_call: TRBJ2-5; cdr3_length: 16; v_call: TRBV5-6; cdr3_nt: TGTGCCAGCGGCGGGGGCGGCGGGCCAACTCAAGAGACCCAGTACTTC; cdr3_aa: CASGGGGGPTQETQYF
d_call: TRBD1; clone_size: once; j_call: TRBJ1-5; cdr3_length: 15; v_call: TRBV28; cdr3_nt: TGTGCCAGTGAAGAGGCAGGGGGAAGCAATCAGCCCCAGCATTTT; cdr3_aa: CASEEAGGSNQPQHF
d_call: -; clone_size: -; j_call: TRBJ2-1; cdr3_length: 14; v_call: TRBV6-4; cdr3_nt: TGTGCCAGCAGTGATCCCCCCCGGGAGAATGAGCAGTTCTTC; cdr3_aa: CASSDPPRENEQFF
d_call: -; clone_size: -; j_call: TRBJ2-5; cdr3_length: 12; v_call: TRBV19; cdr3_nt: TGTGCCAGTAGTCCCCCCGATAGCGTCCAGTACTTC; cdr3_aa: CASSPPDSVQYF
d_call: TRBD1; clone_size: -; j_call: TRBJ2-6; cdr3_length: 15; v_call: TRBV10-3; cdr3_nt: TGTGCCATCAGTGGGACAGGGTCTGGGGCCAACGTCCTGACTTTC; cdr3_aa: CAISGTGSGANVLTF
d_call: -; clone_size: once; j_call: TRBJ1-1; cdr3_length: 13; v_call: TRBV3-1/TRBV3-2; cdr3_nt: TGTGCCAGCAGCCAAGGACCGGGTGTTGAAGCTTTCTTT; cdr3_aa: CASSQGPGVEAFF
d_call: -; clone_size: -; j_call: TRBJ2-1; cdr3_length: 11; v_call: TRBV10-1; cdr3_nt: TGCGCCAGCGGGCAGTACAATGAGCAGTTCTTC; cdr3_aa: CASGQYNEQFF
d_call: TRBD1; clone_size: -; j_call: TRBJ1-3; cdr3_length: 15; v_call: TRBV3-1/TRBV3-2; cdr3_nt: TGTGCCAGCAGCCCCGACAGGGGGCTCTCAAACACCATATATTTT; cdr3_aa: CASSPDRGLSNTIYF
d_call: TRBD1; clone_size: -; j_call: TRBJ2-3; cdr3_length: 14; v_call: TRBV27; cdr3_nt: TGTGCCAGCACCCCGGGACAGAGCACAGATACGCAGTATTTT; cdr3_aa: CASTPGQSTDTQYF
d_call: -; clone_size: -; j_call: TRBJ2-1; cdr3_length: 15; v_call: TRBV25-1; cdr3_nt: TGTGCCAGCAAGTCCCGACAGGTTCTTTACAATGAGCAGTTCTTC; cdr3_aa: CASKSRQVLYNEQFF
d_call: TRBD2; clone_size: -; j_call: TRBJ2-4; cdr3_length: 14; v_call: TRBV28; cdr3_nt: TGTGCCAGCAGTTTACAGCGGGGGATAAACATTCAGTACTTC; cdr3_aa: CASSLQRGINIQYF
d_call: -; clone_size: -; j_call: TRBJ2-2; cdr3_length: 14; v_call: TRBV10-1; cdr3_nt: TGCGCCAGCCGAAAGTTGCGGGGTGCGGGGGAGCTGTTTTTT; cdr3_aa: CASRKLRGAGELFF
d_call: TRBD1; clone_size: -; j_call: TRBJ2-2; cdr3_length: 14; v_call: TRBV6-6; cdr3_nt: TGTGCCACCAGGGGGTCCAGGGACACCGGGGAGCTGTTTTTT; cdr3_aa: CATRGSRDTGELFF
d_call: -; clone_size: -; j_call: TRBJ1-3; cdr3_length: 17; v_call: TRBV9; cdr3_nt: TGTGCCAGCAGCCCGAGACGTCAGGGCCCCTCTGGAAACACCATATATTTT; cdr3_aa: CASSPRRQGPSGNTIYF
d_call: -; clone_size: few; j_call: TRBJ1-1; cdr3_length: 14; v_call: TRBV3-1/TRBV3-2; cdr3_nt: TGTGCCAGCAGCCAAGCCGGGATGAACACTGAAGCTTTCTTT; cdr3_aa: CASSQAGMNTEAFF
d_call: TRBD1; clone_size: -; j_call: TRBJ1-1; cdr3_length: 16; v_call: TRBV27; cdr3_nt: TGTGCCAGCAGTTTAGGAGCTACAGGGGTGAACACTGAAGCTTTCTTT; cdr3_aa: CASSLGATGVNTEAFF
d_call: -; clone_size: -; j_call: TRBJ1-3; cdr3_length: 13; v_call: TRBV2; cdr3_nt: TGTGCCAGCAAGGGGTACTCTGGAAACACCATATATTTT; cdr3_aa: CASKGYSGNTIYF
d_call: -; clone_size: -; j_call: TRBJ1-1; cdr3_length: 14; v_call: TRBV5-1; cdr3_nt: TGCGCCAGCAGCACCAAGGGGATGAACACTGAAGCTTTCTTT; cdr3_aa: CASSTKGMNTEAFF
d_call: -; clone_size: -; j_call: TRBJ1-1; cdr3_length: 20; v_call: TRBV14; cdr3_nt: TGTGCCAGCAGCCAACTCAACCCGGGAACAGGGATTACCATGAACACTGAAGCTTTCTTT; cdr3_aa: CASSQLNPGTGITMNTEAFF
d_call: -; clone_size: -; j_call: TRBJ1-3; cdr3_length: 16; v_call: TRBV9; cdr3_nt: TGTGCCAGCAGCGTAGGCTCCGCTAGCTCTGGAAACACCATATATTTT; cdr3_aa: CASSVGSASSGNTIYF
d_call: -; clone_size: -; j_call: TRBJ1-6; cdr3_length: 15; v_call: TRBV19; cdr3_nt: TGTGCCAGTAGCCCAGCCGGACAGACTAATTCACCCCTCCACTTT; cdr3_aa: CASSPAGQTNSPLHF
d_call: -; clone_size: -; j_call: TRBJ1-4; cdr3_length: 17; v_call: TRBV7-2; cdr3_nt: TGTGCCAGCAGCTTAGGGGAGGGTCGAACAACTAATGAAAAACTGTTTTTT; cdr3_aa: CASSLGEGRTTNEKLFF
d_call: TRBD1; clone_size: -; j_call: TRBJ2-1; cdr3_length: 15; v_call: TRBV9; cdr3_nt: TGTGCCAGCAGCGGCCGGGACAGGGGTTACAATGAGCAGTTCTTC; cdr3_aa: CASSGRDRGYNEQFF
d_call: TRBD1; clone_size: few; j_call: TRBJ1-5; cdr3_length: 15; v_call: TRBV7-2; cdr3_nt: TGTGCCAGCAGCACCGACAGGGCTAGCAATCAGCCCCAGCATTTT; cdr3_aa: CASSTDRASNQPQHF
d_call: TRBD1; clone_size: -; j_call: TRBJ2-2; cdr3_length: 20; v_call: TRBV5-1; cdr3_nt: TGCGCCAGCAGCCACCCCGTTGGACAGGGGAATAAGGCAGACACCGGGGAGCTGTTTTTT; cdr3_aa: CASSHPVGQGNKADTGELFF
d_call: -; clone_size: -; j_call: TRBJ2-6; cdr3_length: 18; v_call: TRBV18; cdr3_nt: TGTGCCAGCTCACCGACCGACAGGTTACTCTCTGGGGCCAACGTCCTGACTTTC; cdr3_aa: CASSPTDRLLSGANVLTF
d_call: TRBD2; clone_size: few; j_call: TRBJ2-7; cdr3_length: 15; v_call: TRBV5-1; cdr3_nt: TGCGCCAGCAGCGAGATCGCTAGCGGGGGATACGAGCAGTACTTC; cdr3_aa: CASSEIASGGYEQYF
d_call: -; clone_size: -; j_call: TRBJ2-5; cdr3_length: 13; v_call: TRBV2; cdr3_nt: TGTGCCAGCAGTGATTGGGGCGAAGAGACCCAGTACTTC; cdr3_aa: CASSDWGEETQYF
d_call: TRBD1; clone_size: -; j_call: TRBJ1-6; cdr3_length: 15; v_call: TRBV11-2; cdr3_nt: TGTGCCAGCAGCTTAGAGACAGGGGGGAATTCACCCCTCCACTTT; cdr3_aa: CASSLETGGNSPLHF
d_call: -; clone_size: few; j_call: TRBJ2-2; cdr3_length: 15; v_call: TRBV5-4; cdr3_nt: TGTGCCAGCAGCTTGGGGGGGCAGACCACCGGGGAGCTGTTTTTT; cdr3_aa: CASSLGGQTTGELFF
d_call: -; clone_size: -; j_call: TRBJ2-1; cdr3_length: 15; v_call: TRBV7-2; cdr3_nt: TGTGCCAGCAGCTTCCGGGGGTCCTCCTACAATGAGCAGTTCTTC; cdr3_aa: CASSFRGSSYNEQFF
d_call: TRBD1; clone_size: -; j_call: TRBJ1-1; cdr3_length: 14; v_call: TRBV9; cdr3_nt: TGTGCCAGCAGCGCACAGGGGGGAAGGACTGAAGCTTTCTTT; cdr3_aa: CASSAQGGRTEAFF
d_call: -; clone_size: -; j_call: TRBJ1-1; cdr3_length: 13; v_call: TRBV19; cdr3_nt: TGTGCCAGTAGTGGTCAGATGAACACTGAAGCTTTCTTT; cdr3_aa: CASSGQMNTEAFF
d_call: -; clone_size: -; j_call: TRBJ1-2; cdr3_length: 14; v_call: TRBV5-4; cdr3_nt: TGTGCCAGCAGCTTGGGCTCATCGTCAGGGGGCTACACCTTC; cdr3_aa: CASSLGSSSGGYTF
d_call: -; clone_size: -; j_call: TRBJ2-3; cdr3_length: 14; v_call: TRBV19; cdr3_nt: TGTGCCAGTACCCTCGACTACCCGGGGGATACGCAGTATTTT; cdr3_aa: CASTLDYPGDTQYF
d_call: TRBD1; clone_size: -; j_call: TRBJ1-2; cdr3_length: 14; v_call: TRBV15; cdr3_nt: TGTGCCACCAGCAGACCGGACAGGGAACATGGCTACACCTTC; cdr3_aa: CATSRPDREHGYTF
d_call: TRBD2; clone_size: -; j_call: TRBJ2-7; cdr3_length: 15; v_call: TRBV11-2; cdr3_nt: TGTGCCAGCAGCTTAGAGTTAGCGGGGGGCTACGAGCAGTACTTC; cdr3_aa: CASSLELAGGYEQYF
d_call: -; clone_size: -; j_call: TRBJ1-1; cdr3_length: 12; v_call: TRBV12-3/TRBV12-4; cdr3_nt: TGTGCCAGCAGTTTGCAGACAGTCTTGGCTTTCTTT; cdr3_aa: CASSLQTVLAFF
d_call: -; clone_size: -; j_call: TRBJ1-6; cdr3_length: 14; v_call: TRBV24-1; cdr3_nt: TGTGCCACCAGTGATGGCACCTATAATTCACCCCTCCACTTT; cdr3_aa: CATSDGTYNSPLHF
d_call: TRBD2; clone_size: once; j_call: TRBJ2-5; cdr3_length: 16; v_call: TRBV5-4; cdr3_nt: TGTGCCAGCAGCCAGGGACTAGCGGGGGGGCAGGAGACCCAGTACTTC; cdr3_aa: CASSQGLAGGQETQYF
d_call: TRBD1; clone_size: -; j_call: TRBJ2-7; cdr3_length: 17; v_call: TRBV7-2; cdr3_nt: TGTGCCAGCAGCTTTAAGGGGCCGGGACAGGGAACTATGGAGCAGTACTTC; cdr3_aa: CASSFKGPGQGTMEQYF